What follows are 15 T cell receptor beta chains derived from one specimen sequenced in a study of blood T cell repertoires in COVID-19 (dated by TCRdb to the early 2020s). Library method: the immunoSEQ multiplex PCR assay. In its TCRdb copy, this immuneACCESS table keeps in-frame sequences only and misses some clones. Where compared with another copy, unresolved V genes explain less than half of these, and the others have no known cause. A total of roughly 90,000 clones appear in this sample, approximately 85% of them only once. The top ten constitute under 3.5% of the sample. The sequenced material came from peripheral blood. The source is a woman of 80 years or more with COVID-19, enrolled during active disease.

The V and J genes are TRBV30 and TRBJ2-3, with D unclear. V was trimmed by 3 bases and J by 1 base, leaving 5 bases between them. Germline CDR1 GTSNPN, CDR2 SVGIG (reference sequence). The CDR3 has 12 residues. CDR3 sequence (DNA): TGTGCCTGGAGCTCCGGCACAGATACGCAGTATTTT. This sequence encodes CAWSSGTDTQYF.

This sequence joins TRBV28 and TRBJ2-7; D perhaps matches TRBD1 (5 bases). The V gene's germline CDR1 is MDHEN and CDR2 SYDVKM. There are 12 residues in the CDR3. Trimming removed 2 bases from V and 9 bases from J, with 11 bases in between. CDR3 loop: CASSLGRVGQYF. CDR3 nucleotide sequence: TGTGCCAGCAGTTTAGGCAGGGTGGGGCAGTACTTC.

This rearrangement joins TRBV28 to TRBJ1-2; D might be TRBD1 (6 bases). Per germline, CDR1 MDHEN and CDR2 SYDVKM. Deletions cut 6 bases from V and 0 bases from J, with 11 bases between. The CDR3 runs to 14 residues. In DNA, the CDR3 is TGTGCCAGCAGGAGCGCAGGGGCTAACTATGGCTACACCTTC. Translation: CASRSAGANYGYTF.

The genes are TRBV7-9 and TRBJ2-1; 13 positions agree with TRBD2. In germline, CDR1 is SEHNR, CDR2 FQNEAQ (reference sequence). The CDR3 spans 17 residues. Unmatched junction bases numbered 9, after V lost 2 bases and J lost 8 bases. CDR3 region: CASSLRVWTSGSYEQFF. The CDR3 DNA sequence: TGTGCCAGCAGCTTAAGAGTGTGGACTAGCGGGAGCTATGAGCAGTTCTTC.

The chain uses TRBV5-5 and TRBJ1-5; unclear D gene. V lost 2 bases and J 3 bases, leaving 6 bases between the germline ends. This CDR3 spans 13 amino acids. The germline gives CDR1 SGHKS, CDR2 YYEKEE (reference sequence). The CDR3 DNA reads as TGTGCCAGCAGCTTAGAGGCCAATCAGCCCCAGCATTTT. It yields the protein CASSLEANQPQHF.

V and J are TRBV28 and TRBJ2-1, with D tentatively TRBD2 (6 bases). Germline loops: CDR1 MDHEN, CDR2 SYDVKM. This CDR3 has 12 residues. The V end lost 0 bases, the J end lost 12 bases, and 9 bases lay between the germline ends. For the CDR3, the DNA is TGTGCCAGCAGTTTATGGCGGGATCGGCAGTTCTTC. Its protein is CASSLWRDRQFF.

The genes are TRBV7-2 and TRBJ2-5, with 10 bases matching TRBD2. Germline CDR1 is SGHTA and CDR2 is FQGNSA. The CDR3 covers 15 residues. With V trimmed by 5 bases and J by 5 bases, 8 bases remained unmatched. CDR3 region: CASSPRLAGRETQYF. CDR3 bases: TGTGCCAGCAGCCCGAGACTAGCGGGCCGTGAGACCCAGTACTTC.

The gene calls are TRBV2 and TRBJ2-2, with D perhaps matching TRBD1 (6 bases). Between the trimmed V and J ends, which lost 3 bases and 5 bases, there was a span of 13 bases. CDR1 is SNHLY, CDR2 FYNNEI, per germline. CDR3 length: 15 amino acids. The CDR3 nucleotides read TGTGCCAGCAGTGACGGGTCAGGGGATACCGGGGAGCTGTTTTTT. This encodes CASSDGSGDTGELFF.

This clone was seen a handful of times. The chain recombines TRBV4-3 with TRBJ1-6; tentative D call: TRBD1 (5 bases). Germline-derived CDR1 and CDR2 are LGHNA and YSLEER. The ends were cut back, 4 bases at V and 7 bases at J, with 8 bases in the middle. The CDR3 loop spans 13 amino acids. CDR3 in amino acids: CASSRQINSPLHF. CDR3 bases: TGCGCCAGCAGCCGACAGATAAATTCACCCCTCCACTTT.

The V and J genes are TRBV11-2 and TRBJ2-2; the D is unclear. Trimming cost V 5 bases and J 7 bases, with 14 bases left between them. There are 14 residues in the CDR3. Germline V gene lookup returns CDR1 SGHAT and CDR2 FQNNGV. The CDR3: CASSPPPIVGELFF. The CDR3 coding sequence is TGTGCCAGCAGCCCCCCCCCTATTGTCGGGGAGCTGTTTTTT.

The rearrangement links TRBV5-1 to TRBJ2-7; no definite D call. The V and J ends lost 2 bases and 6 bases respectively, with 9 bases between them. The CDR3 is 12 amino acids. CDR1 SGHRS and CDR2 YFSETQ come from the germline V gene. CDR3 amino acids: CASSFEESEQYF. For the CDR3, the DNA is TGCGCCAGCAGCTTTGAGGAGTCCGAGCAGTACTTC.

The chain recombines TRBV13 with TRBJ2-2; D possibly corresponds to TRBD1 (7 bases). Between the trimmed V and J ends, which lost 5 bases and 0 bases, there was a span of 13 bases. The CDR3 extends over 16 amino acids. Germline V gives CDR1 PRHDT, CDR2 FYEKMQ (reference sequence). CDR3 sequence reads: CASSTRDSPNTGELFF. CDR3 DNA sequence: TGTGCCAGCAGCACGCGGGACAGCCCGAACACCGGGGAGCTGTTTTTT.

The gene calls are TRBV5-1 and TRBJ2-3, with D unclear. Germline lookup yields CDR1 SGHRS and CDR2 YFSETQ. Trimming stripped 1 base from V and 3 bases from J, with 3 bases between. This CDR3 contains 12 residues. The CDR3 sequence is CASSLTTDTQYF. CDR3 DNA: TGCGCCAGCAGCTTGACTACAGATACGCAGTATTTT.

The V call is TRBV4-2, the J call TRBJ1-4, with D tentatively TRBD1 (6 bases). The CDR3 has 16 residues. V was pared by 3 bases and J by 5 bases, with 16 bases between. Germline assignment: CDR1 LGHNA and CDR2 YNFKEQ. CDR3 sequence: CASSQPSGTRNEKLFF. CDR3 in DNA: TGTGCCAGCAGCCAGCCTTCAGGGACAAGGAATGAAAAACTGTTTTTT.

V gene TRBV5-4 combines with J gene TRBJ2-1; possibly TRBD1 for D (6 bases). The CDR3 has 15 residues. V gave up 3 bases and J gave up 2 bases, with 12 bases separating them. From germline, CDR1 is SGHNT and CDR2 YYREEE (reference sequence). CDR3 nucleotide sequence: TGTGCCAGCAGCTCCGCCGGGACACCCTACAATGAGCAGTTCTTC. Its translation is CASSSAGTPYNEQFF.